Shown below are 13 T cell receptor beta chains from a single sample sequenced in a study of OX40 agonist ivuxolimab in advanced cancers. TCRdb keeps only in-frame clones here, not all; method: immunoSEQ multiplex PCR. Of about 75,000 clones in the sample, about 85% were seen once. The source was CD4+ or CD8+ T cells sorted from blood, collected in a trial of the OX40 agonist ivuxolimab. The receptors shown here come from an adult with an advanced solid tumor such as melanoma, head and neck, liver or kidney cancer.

DNA of the CDR3: TGTGCCAGCAGCCCCTCAGGGGCGGGTCAGCCCCAGCATTTT. Encoded protein: CASSPSGAGQPQHF. This chain uses TRBV7-2 with TRBJ1-5; TRBD1 might be the D (6 bases). This CDR3 is 14 amino acids long. The germline V gene has CDR1 SGHTA and CDR2 FQGNSA. With 5 bases removed from V and 6 bases from J, the gap between germline ends came to 14 bases. Full variable domain (missing parts from reference TRBV7-2 and TRBJ1-5): GAGVSQSPSNKVTEKGKDVELRCDPISGHTALYWYRQSLGQGLEFLIYFQGNSAPDKSGLPSDRFSAERTGGSVSTLTIQRTQQEDSAVYLCASSPSGAGQPQHFGDGTRLSIL.

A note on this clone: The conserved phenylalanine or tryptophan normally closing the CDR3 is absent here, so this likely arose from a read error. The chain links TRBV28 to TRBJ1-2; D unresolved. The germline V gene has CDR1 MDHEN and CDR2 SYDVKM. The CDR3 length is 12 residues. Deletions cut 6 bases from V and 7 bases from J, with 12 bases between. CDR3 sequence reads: CASRDTAGGYTL. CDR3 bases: TGTGCCAGCAGGGATACAGCAGGTGGCTACACCCTC.

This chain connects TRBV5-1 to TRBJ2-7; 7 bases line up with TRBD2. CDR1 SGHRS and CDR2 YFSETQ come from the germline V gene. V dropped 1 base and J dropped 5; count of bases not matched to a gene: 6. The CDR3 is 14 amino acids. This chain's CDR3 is CASSLSAGTDEQYF. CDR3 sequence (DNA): TGCGCCAGCAGCTTGTCAGCGGGGACGGACGAGCAGTACTTC.

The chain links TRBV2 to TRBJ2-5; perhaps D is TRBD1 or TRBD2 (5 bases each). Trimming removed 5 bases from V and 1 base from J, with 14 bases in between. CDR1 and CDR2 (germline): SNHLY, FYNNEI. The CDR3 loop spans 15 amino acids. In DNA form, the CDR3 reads TGTGCCAGCAGTCCCAACTCGGGACCCCAAGAGACCCAGTACTTC. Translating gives CASSPNSGPQETQYF.

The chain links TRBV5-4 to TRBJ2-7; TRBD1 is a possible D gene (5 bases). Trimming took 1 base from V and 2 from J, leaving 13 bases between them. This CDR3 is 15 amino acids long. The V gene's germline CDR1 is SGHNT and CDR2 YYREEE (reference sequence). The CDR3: CASSLRRALTYEQYF. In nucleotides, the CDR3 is TGTGCCAGCAGCTTGCGCAGGGCATTGACCTACGAGCAGTACTTC. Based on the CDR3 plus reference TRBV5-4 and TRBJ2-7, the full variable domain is ETGVTQSPTHLIKTRGQQVTLRCSSQSGHNTVSWYQQALGQGPQFIFQYYREEENGRGNFPPRFSGLQFPNYSSELNVNALELDDSALYLCASSLRRALTYEQYFGPGTRLTVT.

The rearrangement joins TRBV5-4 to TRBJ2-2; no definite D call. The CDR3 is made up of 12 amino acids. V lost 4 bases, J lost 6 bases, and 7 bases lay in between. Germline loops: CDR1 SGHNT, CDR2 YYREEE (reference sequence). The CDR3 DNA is TGTGCCAGCAGCACGGACGCCGGGGAGCTGTTTTTT. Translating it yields CASSTDAGELFF. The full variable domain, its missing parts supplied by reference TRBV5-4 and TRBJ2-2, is ETGVTQSPTHLIKTRGQQVTLRCSSQSGHNTVSWYQQALGQGPQFIFQYYREEENGRGNFPPRFSGLQFPNYSSELNVNALELDDSALYLCASSTDAGELFFGEGSRLTVL.

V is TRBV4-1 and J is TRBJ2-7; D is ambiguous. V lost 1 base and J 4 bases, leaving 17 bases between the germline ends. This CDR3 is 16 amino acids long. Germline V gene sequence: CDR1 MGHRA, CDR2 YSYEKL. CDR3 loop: CASSQGSPRPGYEQYF. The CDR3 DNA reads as TGCGCCAGCAGCCAAGGCTCCCCTAGACCTGGGTACGAGCAGTACTTC.

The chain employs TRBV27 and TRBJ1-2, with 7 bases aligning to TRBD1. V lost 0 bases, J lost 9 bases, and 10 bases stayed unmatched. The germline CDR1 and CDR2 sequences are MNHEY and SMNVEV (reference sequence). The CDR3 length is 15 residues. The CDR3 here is CASSLSNRPQGSYTF. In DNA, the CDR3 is TGTGCCAGCAGTTTATCAAACCGCCCACAGGGGAGCTACACCTTC.

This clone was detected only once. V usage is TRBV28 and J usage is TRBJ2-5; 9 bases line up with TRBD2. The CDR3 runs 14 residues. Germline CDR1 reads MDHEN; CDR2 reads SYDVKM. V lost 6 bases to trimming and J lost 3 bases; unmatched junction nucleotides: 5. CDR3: CASRRGGREETQYF. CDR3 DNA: TGTGCCAGCAGGCGGGGGGGGCGCGAAGAGACCCAGTACTTC. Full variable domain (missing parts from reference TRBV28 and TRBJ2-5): DVKVTQSSRYLVKRTGEKVFLECVQDMDHENMFWYRQDPGLGLRLIYFSYDVKMKEKGDIPEGYSVSREKKERFSLILESASTNQTSMYLCASRRGGREETQYFGPGTRLLVL.

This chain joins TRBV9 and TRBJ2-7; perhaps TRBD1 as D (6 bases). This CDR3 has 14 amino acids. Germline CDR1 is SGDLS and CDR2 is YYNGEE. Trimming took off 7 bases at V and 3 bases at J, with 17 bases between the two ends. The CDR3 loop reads CASGQSPDSYEQYF. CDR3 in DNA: TGTGCCAGCGGCCAGTCCCCGGACAGCTACGAGCAGTACTTC.

Written as DNA, the CDR3 is TGCGCCAGCAAAGGGACGGACACAGATACGCAGTATTTT. This sequence encodes CASKGTDTDTQYF. The chain employs TRBV5-1 and TRBJ2-3; D tentatively fits TRBD1 or TRBD2 (5 bases each). The germline CDR1 and CDR2 sequences are SGHRS and YFSETQ. Trimming left V 6 bases short and J 2 bases short, with 10 bases between. The CDR3 is 13 residues long. Full variable domain (remainder filled in from reference TRBV5-1 and TRBJ2-3): KAGVTQTPRYLIKTRGQQVTLSCSPISGHRSVSWYQQTPGQGLQFLFEYFSETQRNKGNFPGRFSGRQFSNSRSEMNVSTLELGDSALYLCASKGTDTDTQYFGPGTRLTVL.

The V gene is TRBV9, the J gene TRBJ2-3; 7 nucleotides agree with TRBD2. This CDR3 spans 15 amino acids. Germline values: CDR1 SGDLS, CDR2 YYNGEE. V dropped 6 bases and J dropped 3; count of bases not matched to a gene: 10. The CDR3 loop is CASTLSGALTDTQYF. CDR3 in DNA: TGTGCCAGCACCCTAAGCGGGGCACTTACAGATACGCAGTATTTT.

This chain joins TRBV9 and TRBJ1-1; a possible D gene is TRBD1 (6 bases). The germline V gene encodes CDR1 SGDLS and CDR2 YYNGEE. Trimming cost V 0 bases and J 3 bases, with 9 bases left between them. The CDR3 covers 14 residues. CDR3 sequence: CASSVDPGDTEAFF. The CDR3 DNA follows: TGTGCCAGCAGCGTAGATCCAGGGGACACTGAAGCTTTCTTT.